The rows below give T cell receptor beta chains drawn from one sample of a study of CD8 T cells in Susac syndrome. Using its own MiXCR run on the immunoSEQ multiplex PCR reads, TCRdb lists one record per CDR3 protein. The data contain 400,000 or so distinct CDR3 sequences, approximately 85% of them seen just once; the ten biggest clones take up approximately 0.12%. The sample was CD8+ T cells from PBMCs. The receptor source for this set is a human donor with multiple sclerosis. Each CDR3 is given with its conserved first and last residue. The D gene is left open where the match is weak. Clone sizes are given selectively: once, few, many, or a class where the clone is expanded.

cdr3_aa cdr3_nt j_call v_call clone_size d_call
CASSQDGLKLFF TGCGCCAGCAGCCAAGATGGCCTTAAACTGTTTTTT TRBJ1-4 TRBV4-1 . .
CASSLGTGWLTEAFF TGTGCCAGCAGCTTGGGGACAGGGTGGCTCACTGAAGCTTTCTTT TRBJ1-1 TRBV5-4 . TRBD1
CASSFHRQGPGETQYF TGTGCCAGCAGTTTCCACCGACAGGGCCCCGGGGAGACCCAGTACTTC TRBJ2-5 TRBV6-5 . TRBD1
CSAGTQSLYTEAFF TGCAGTGCTGGGACTCAGTCCCTTTACACTGAAGCTTTCTTT TRBJ1-1 TRBV20-1 . .
CASSQDSLTYEQYF TGTGCCAGCTCACAAGACAGCCTGACCTACGAGCAGTACTTC TRBJ2-7 TRBV18 . .
CSARDERGGFTDTQYF TGCAGTGCTAGAGATGAGCGGGGGGGCTTCACAGATACGCAGTATTTT TRBJ2-3 TRBV20-1 . TRBD2
CASSRHPPEGLSYEQYF TGTGCCAGCAGTCGACATCCCCCGGAGGGACTCTCCTACGAGCAGTACTTC TRBJ2-7 TRBV12-3/TRBV12-4 once .
CASRSPGTENGYTF TGTGCCAGCAGATCCCCGGGGACGGAAAATGGCTACACCTTC TRBJ1-2 TRBV6-1 . .
CASSDSWDRANYNEQFF TGTGCCAGCAGTGACAGTTGGGACAGGGCAAACTACAATGAGCAGTTCTTC TRBJ2-1 TRBV6-4 . TRBD1
CASSSWGLTNTDTQYF TGTGCCAGCAGTTCATGGGGACTCACCAACACAGATACGCAGTATTTT TRBJ2-3 TRBV27 . .
CASSLCCGGSSYNEQFF TGTGCCAGCAGTTTATGTTGTGGCGGGAGCTCCTACAATGAGCAGTTCTTC TRBJ2-1 TRBV28 few TRBD2
CASDRPISGSSYEQYF TGTGCCAGCGATAGGCCGATTAGCGGGAGCTCCTACGAGCAGTACTTC TRBJ2-7 TRBV2 . TRBD2
CASSYSQEPSYNEQFF TGTGCCAGCAGTTACTCACAGGAGCCCTCCTACAATGAGCAGTTCTTC TRBJ2-1 TRBV6-6 . .
CASSYSMPDYNEQFF TGTGCCAGCAGTTACTCGATGCCCGACTACAATGAGCAGTTCTTC TRBJ2-1 TRBV6-5 once .
CASNEQGIQHF TGTGCCAGCAACGAACAGGGGATCCAGCATTTT TRBJ1-5 TRBV28 . TRBD1
CASSLGLAAPYEQYF TGCGCCAGCAGCTTGGGACTAGCGGCTCCCTACGAGCAGTACTTC TRBJ2-7 TRBV5-1 . TRBD2
CASSQGLFGRARDTQYF TGCGCCAGCAGCCAAGGTCTCTTCGGGAGGGCCAGAGATACGCAGTATTTT TRBJ2-3 TRBV4-1 . TRBD2
CASSSARNEQFF TGTGCCAGCAGTTCAGCGAGGAATGAGCAGTTCTTC TRBJ2-1 TRBV12-3/TRBV12-4 . .
CASSHPVQETQYF TGTGCCAGCAGCCACCCAGTCCAAGAGACCCAGTACTTC TRBJ2-5 TRBV7-6 . .
CASSEEGLVRLNEQFF TGTGCCAGCAGCGAGGAGGGACTAGTACGACTCAATGAGCAGTTCTTC TRBJ2-1 TRBV5-4 . TRBD2
CSARASGSPARYEQYF TGCAGTGCTAGAGCTAGCGGGAGTCCGGCGCGATACGAGCAGTACTTC TRBJ2-7 TRBV20-1 once TRBD2
CASSQVGTGFYEQYF TGCGCCAGCAGCCAAGTTGGGACAGGGTTCTACGAGCAGTACTTC TRBJ2-7 TRBV4-1 . TRBD1
CASSFESEGTDTQYF TGTGCCAGCAGCTTCGAATCAGAGGGGACAGATACGCAGTATTTT TRBJ2-3 TRBV7-9 few .
CASSEYQGAKTEAFF TGTGCCAGCAGTGAATACCAGGGGGCAAAGACTGAAGCTTTCTTT TRBJ1-1 TRBV25-1 . TRBD1
CASSEGATHLEPQHF TGTGCCAGTAGTGAGGGGGCGACTCATTTGGAGCCCCAGCATTTT TRBJ1-5 TRBV19 . TRBD1
CASSLVTTGMNTEAFF TGTGCCAGCAGCTTAGTCACCACAGGCATGAACACTGAAGCTTTCTTT TRBJ1-1 TRBV13 . .
CASSSREGSSYNEQFF TGTGCCAGCAGCTCTAGGGAGGGCAGCTCCTACAATGAGCAGTTCTTC TRBJ2-1 TRBV7-9 once TRBD2
CASRGTGPEAFF TGTGCCAGCCGCGGAACCGGGCCTGAAGCTTTCTTT TRBJ1-1 TRBV5-7 . .
CASSFTGPPSEQYF TGTGCCAGCAGCTTCACCGGACCCCCTAGCGAGCAGTACTTC TRBJ2-7 TRBV7-2 few .
CASRSGTSTNEKLFF TGTGCCAGCAGATCCGGGACATCAACTAATGAAAAACTGTTTTTT TRBJ1-4 TRBV28 . .
CSVEDLDRGPYGYTF TGCAGCGTTGAAGATCTCGACAGGGGGCCTTATGGCTACACCTTC TRBJ1-2 TRBV29-1 . TRBD1
CASTDNLPWGDTEAFF TGTGCCAGCACCGACAATCTCCCCTGGGGGGACACTGAAGCTTTCTTT TRBJ1-1 TRBV5-4 . .
CASSVLGTGSYEQYF TGCGCCAGCAGTGTACTCGGGACAGGGAGCTACGAGCAGTACTTC TRBJ2-7 TRBV10-2 . TRBD1
CASSEPGLGGHEQYF TGTGCCAGCAGTGAACCGGGACTAGGGGGCCACGAGCAGTACTTC TRBJ2-7 TRBV25-1 . .
CASSFPRTGDIVGNVLTF TGTGCCAGCAGCTTCCCCCGGACAGGGGACATAGTGGGTAACGTCCTGACTTTC TRBJ2-6 TRBV7-9 once TRBD1
CAIRMGSTYEQYF TGTGCCATCCGGATGGGCAGTACCTACGAGCAGTACTTC TRBJ2-7 TRBV2 . .
CATSRVRWGEQFF TGTGCCACCAGCAGAGTACGTTGGGGTGAGCAGTTCTTC TRBJ2-1 TRBV15 once .
CASSPGSPYGYTF TGTGCCAGCAGCCCGGGTTCACCCTATGGCTACACCTTC TRBJ1-2 TRBV28 . .
CASSTGQYYEQYF TGTGCCAGCAGTACCGGACAATACTACGAGCAGTACTTC TRBJ2-7 TRBV27 . .
CSAIDRDSSYEQYF TGCAGTGCTATTGACAGGGATAGCTCCTACGAGCAGTACTTC TRBJ2-7 TRBV20-1 . TRBD1
CASKASGVGNYEQYF TGTGCCAGCAAGGCTAGCGGGGTGGGCAACTACGAGCAGTACTTC TRBJ2-7 TRBV27 . TRBD2
CASRFLSGGTEAFF TGTGCCAGCAGGTTCCTATCAGGGGGCACTGAAGCTTTCTTT TRBJ1-1 TRBV2 . TRBD1
CASSLRTGHSTDTQYF TGTGCCAGCAGCCTTAGGACGGGCCATAGCACAGATACGCAGTATTTT TRBJ2-3 TRBV6-1 . .
CATSDYGTEGTDTQYF TGTGCCACCAGTGATTATGGGACAGAGGGGACAGATACGCAGTATTTT TRBJ2-3 TRBV24-1 . TRBD1
CSARETGSITEAFF TGCAGTGCTAGAGAAACGGGTTCTATCACTGAAGCTTTCTTT TRBJ1-1 TRBV20-1 . .
CASSLDGAGAGELFF TGCGCCAGCAGCTTAGACGGGGCAGGTGCCGGGGAGCTGTTTTTT TRBJ2-2 TRBV5-1 once .
CASRILTRLGTDTQYF TGTGCCAGCAGAATACTGACCCGCTTGGGAACAGATACGCAGTATTTT TRBJ2-3 TRBV12-3/TRBV12-4 . .
CASRRDRAYNSPLHF TGTGCCAGCAGGCGGGACAGGGCCTATAATTCACCCCTCCACTTT TRBJ1-6 TRBV6-5 . TRBD1
CSVRHTEAFF TGCAGCGTTAGGCACACTGAAGCTTTCTTT TRBJ1-1 TRBV29-1 . .
CASSRGTGIEQYF TGTGCCAGCAGCCGTGGAACCGGCATCGAGCAGTACTTC TRBJ2-7 TRBV7-7 . .
CASIDRNTDTQYF TGTGCCAGTATAGATAGAAACACGGATACGCAGTATTTT TRBJ2-3 TRBV19 . .
CASSYSLGGTRSYNEQFF TGTGCCAGCAGTTACTCTTTAGGCGGGACTAGGTCCTACAATGAGCAGTTCTTC TRBJ2-1 TRBV6-2/TRBV6-3 . TRBD2
CASSLALAGGPLSDEQFF TGTGCCAGCAGCTTAGCACTAGCGGGAGGGCCCTTGTCCGATGAGCAGTTCTTC TRBJ2-1 TRBV7-8 . TRBD2